One and the same sample provided the 23 T cell receptor beta chains below, sequenced in a study of T cell repertoires in MIS-A myocarditis. Profiled with immunoSEQ multiplex PCR; TCRdb holds only in-frame clones, not every one. Here the sample spans roughly 14,000 clones, about 74% being singletons. The sample comprised left ventricle heart tissue obtained at autopsy. These receptors were taken from a man younger than 35 with fulminant myocarditis from multisystem inflammatory syndrome in adults (MIS-A) after COVID-19.

The chain joins TRBV5-4 to TRBJ2-7; possible D gene TRBD2, 5 bases. The CDR3 spans 13 residues. Looked up from germline, CDR1 is SGHNT and CDR2 is YYREEE (reference sequence). V lost 4 bases, J lost 6 bases, and 14 bases lay in between. CDR3 sequence reads: CASSLGGRVEQYF. For the CDR3, the DNA is TGTGCCAGCAGCCTCGGAGGAAGGGTCGAGCAGTACTTC.

This clone was seen a single time. The gene calls are TRBV6-2 or TRBV6-3 and TRBJ1-1; TRBD1 might be the D (6 bases). The CDR3 consists of 13 residues. Trimming shortened V by 4 bases and J by 4 bases, and 10 bases separated the two germline ends. CDR1 is MNHEY, CDR2 SVGEGT, per germline. Here the CDR3 DNA reads TGTGCCAGCAGTTCCACAGGGTTCACTGAAGCTTTCTTT. This encodes CASSSTGFTEAFF.

V usage is TRBV6-5 and J usage is TRBJ1-1; 10 bases are shared with TRBD1. Germline values: CDR1 MNHEY, CDR2 SVGAGI. Unmatched junction bases numbered 10, after V lost 5 bases and J lost 7 bases. This CDR3 spans 15 amino acids. CDR3 DNA sequence: TGTGCCAGCAGTCCGTGGACAGGGGGAAACCTTGAAGCTTTCTTT. Its translation is CASSPWTGGNLEAFF.

This clone was seen just once. This chain uses TRBV7-8 with TRBJ1-2; D gene ambiguous. The V end lost 5 bases, the J end lost 6 bases, and 16 bases lay between the germline ends. CDR1 is SGHVS and CDR2 is FQNEAQ in the germline V gene. The length of the CDR3 is 14 residues. The CDR3 protein is CASSRAAIMDGYTF. The CDR3 nucleotides are TGTGCCAGCAGCCGAGCAGCAATAATGGATGGCTACACCTTC.

This clone was observed once. The V gene is TRBV12-3 or TRBV12-4, the J gene TRBJ2-1; tentative D call: TRBD2 (6 bases). Trimming took off 6 bases at V and 9 bases at J, with 12 bases between the two ends. CDR3 length equals 12 residues. The CDR3, as DNA: TGTGCCAGCAGACCCGGGAGTTTTGAGCAGTTCTTC. Protein sequence: CASRPGSFEQFF.

This chain links TRBV5-6 with TRBJ1-2, with no clear D. V was shortened by 4 bases and J by 2 bases, with 21 bases between the two germline ends. Germline-derived CDR1 and CDR2 are SGHDT and YYEEEE. The CDR3 loop spans 17 amino acids. The CDR3 region is CASSPDPTRPLNYGYTF. Written as DNA, the CDR3 is TGTGCCAGCAGCCCAGACCCGACCAGGCCCCTAAACTATGGCTACACCTTC.

The genes are TRBV4-1 and TRBJ2-5, with 7 bases matching TRBD1. The J segment lost 2 bases and the V segment lost 3 bases, leaving 6 bases of the junction unmatched. Germline V lookup: CDR1 MGHRA, CDR2 YSYEKL. The CDR3 is made up of 15 amino acids. CDR3 DNA sequence: TGCGCCAGCAGCCACCTACAGGGGCTTCAAGAGACCCAGTACTTC. Its translation: CASSHLQGLQETQYF.

This clone was counted once. The V gene is TRBV28, the J gene TRBJ2-7; D uncertain. The germline V and J ends were trimmed by 5 bases and 3 bases, with 5 bases remaining between them. The CDR3 loop spans 11 amino acids. The germline CDR1 and CDR2 sequences are MDHEN and SYDVKM. CDR3 nucleotide sequence: TGTGCCAGCAGTCAGTACTACGAGCAGTACTTC. Encoded protein: CASSQYYEQYF.

The chain has TRBV28 and TRBJ2-5, with D perhaps TRBD2 (6 bases). The CDR3 runs to 14 residues. Germline lookup yields CDR1 MDHEN and CDR2 SYDVKM. Trimming cost V 6 bases and J 5 bases, with 16 bases left between them. The CDR3 sequence is CASSTVEGRETQYF. CDR3 sequence (DNA): TGTGCCAGCAGCACGGTGGAGGGGCGGGAGACCCAGTACTTC.

This clone was observed a few times. The V and J genes are TRBV11-2 and TRBJ2-1; 10 nucleotides align to TRBD2. With V trimmed by 5 bases and J by 0 bases, 10 bases remained unmatched. The CDR3 is 18 amino acids. The V gene's germline CDR1 is SGHAT and CDR2 FQNNGV. CDR3 coding DNA: TGTGCCAGCAGCCCTCCTCTGACTAGCGGGCCCTCCTACAATGAGCAGTTCTTC. The encoded protein is CASSPPLTSGPSYNEQFF.

This chain connects TRBV29-1 to TRBJ1-4; D is undetermined. This CDR3 is 11 amino acids long. With 4 bases removed from V and 4 bases from J, the gap between germline ends came to 4 bases. CDR1 SQVTM and CDR2 ANQGSEA come from the germline V gene. For the CDR3, the DNA is TGCAGCGTTGGGGTTAATGAAAAACTGTTTTTT. This translates into CSVGVNEKLFF.

V usage is TRBV7-9 and J usage is TRBJ1-5; TRBD1 matches 10 bases. The CDR3 totals 17 residues. J gave up 4 bases and V 6 bases, and 12 bases lay outside the gene matches. CDR1 SEHNR and CDR2 FQNEAQ come from the germline V gene (reference sequence). CDR3 in amino acids: CASSSGVTGGLNQPQHF. The CDR3 DNA reads TGTGCCAGCAGTTCAGGGGTGACAGGGGGCCTGAATCAGCCCCAGCATTTT. Filled out from reference TRBV7-9 and TRBJ1-5, the complete variable domain reads DTGVSQNPRHKITKRGQNVTFRCDPISEHNRLYWYRQTLGQGPEFLTYFQNEAQLEKSRLLSDRFSAERPKGSFSTLEIQRTEQGDSAMYLCASSSGVTGGLNQPQHFGDGTRLSIL.

The rearrangement links TRBV19 to TRBJ1-1; weak D call: TRBD1 (5 bases). Looked up from germline, CDR1 is LNHDA and CDR2 is SQIVND (reference sequence). V gave up 1 base and J gave up 3 bases, with 12 bases separating them. The CDR3 is made up of 15 amino acids. CDR3: CASSIAGDGDTEAFF. The CDR3 DNA reads as TGTGCCAGTAGTATAGCCGGGGACGGCGACACTGAAGCTTTCTTT.

This chain uses TRBV7-8 with TRBJ2-1, with TRBD2 matching over 9 bases. V was clipped by 1 base and J by 5 bases; unmatched bases: 3. This CDR3 is built from 15 residues. The V gene's germline CDR1 is SGHVS and CDR2 FQNEAQ. The CDR3 DNA reads as TGTGCCAGCAGCTTAGGCGGGGGGGCTCACAATGAGCAGTTCTTC. Translated: CASSLGGGAHNEQFF.

V usage is TRBV7-9 and J usage is TRBJ1-4; D ambiguous. V gave up 5 bases and J gave up 2 bases, with 15 bases separating them. The CDR3 extends over 16 amino acids. Germline loops: CDR1 SEHNR, CDR2 FQNEAQ (reference sequence). In nucleotides, the CDR3 is TGTGCCAGCAGCCCGGGATGGCTCGCGACTAATGAAAAACTGTTTTTT. Amino acids: CASSPGWLATNEKLFF.

This rearrangement joins TRBV2 to TRBJ2-2; D call uncertain. V lost 2 bases and J lost 8, with 6 bases in between. CDR1 SNHLY and CDR2 FYNNEI come from the germline V gene. CDR3 size: 12 residues. CDR3 residues: CASSERVGELFF. CDR3 DNA: TGTGCCAGCAGTGAAAGGGTGGGGGAGCTGTTTTTT.

The rearrangement joins TRBV7-9 to TRBJ1-6; 7 bases fit TRBD1. The V gene's germline CDR1 is SEHNR and CDR2 FQNEAQ (reference sequence). This CDR3 is 12 amino acids long. After removal of 9 bases from V and 7 bases from J, the junction contained 3 bases not matched to a gene. The CDR3 nucleotides are TGTGCCAGTAGGGGGCCAAATTCACCCCTCCACTTT. This gives the protein CASRGPNSPLHF.

This chain joins TRBV28 and TRBJ1-5; a weak D match, TRBD1 (6 bases). There are 16 residues in the CDR3. V was trimmed by 4 bases and J by 2 bases, leaving 15 bases between them. Germline assignment: CDR1 MDHEN and CDR2 SYDVKM. CDR3 sequence reads: CASSSTRGKGNQPQHF. CDR3 sequence (DNA): TGTGCCAGCAGTTCAACGAGGGGGAAAGGCAATCAGCCCCAGCATTTT.

The rearrangement joins TRBV30 to TRBJ2-5, with TRBD1 matching over 8 bases. After removal of 3 bases from V and 2 bases from J, the junction contained 11 bases not matched to a gene. The CDR3 sequence is 16 residues long. CDR1 is GTSNPN and CDR2 is SVGIG in the germline V gene (reference sequence). The CDR3 region is CAWRSWDQGAQETQYF. The CDR3 DNA reads as TGTGCCTGGAGATCTTGGGATCAGGGGGCACAAGAGACCCAGTACTTC.

This chain uses TRBV7-9 with TRBJ2-3; tentative D call: TRBD1 (5 bases). CDR1 is SEHNR, CDR2 FQNEAQ, per germline (reference sequence). V was shortened by 5 bases and J by 3 bases, with 12 bases between the two germline ends. The CDR3 consists of 14 residues. The DNA for the CDR3 is TGTGCCAGCAGCATACTACAGGAGACAGATACGCAGTATTTT. Its translation: CASSILQETDTQYF.

Concerning this clone: Additional DNA sequences in this sample encode the identical CDR3. The chain is built from TRBV3-1 (or the pseudogene TRBV3-2) and TRBJ2-2, with 9 bases that match TRBD2. The V segment lost 4 bases and the J segment 0 bases; nucleotides outside the gene matches: 6. There are 17 residues in the CDR3. The V gene's germline CDR1 is LGHDT and CDR2 YNNKEL (reference sequence). The CDR3 coding sequence is TGTGCCAGCAGCCGGCGACTAGCGGAATCGAACACCGGGGAGCTGTTTTTT. The encoded protein is CASSRRLAESNTGELFF.

The rearrangement links TRBV2 to TRBJ2-1, with a weak D call TRBD2 (5 bases). The CDR3 spans 15 residues. Between the trimmed V and J ends, which lost 5 bases and 0 bases, there was a span of 11 bases. CDR1 is SNHLY and CDR2 is FYNNEI in the germline V gene. DNA for the CDR3: TGTGCCAGCAGTTCTAGCCAAACCTCCTACAATGAGCAGTTCTTC. As protein: CASSSSQTSYNEQFF.

V gene TRBV19 combines with J gene TRBJ1-1; a weak D match, TRBD1 (5 bases). The germline gives CDR1 LNHDA, CDR2 SQIVND (reference sequence). The V gene lost 3 bases and the J gene lost 1 base, with 9 bases spanning the gap. The CDR3 contains 14 residues. The CDR3 sequence: CASSIAQANTEAFF. CDR3 DNA: TGTGCCAGTAGTATCGCACAGGCGAACACTGAAGCTTTCTTT. Filled out from reference TRBV19 and TRBJ1-1, the complete variable domain reads DGGITQSPKYLFRKEGQNVTLSCEQNLNHDAMYWYRQDPGQGLRLIYYSQIVNDFQKGDIAEGYSVSREKKESFPLTVTSAQKNPTAFYLCASSIAQANTEAFFGQGTRLTVV.